This T cell receptor (beta chain) comes out of a study of human T cells and chemical hapten exposure. Across the whole study: Variation in per-sample TCR yields came mainly from small pooled library volume differences.

Study-level results: TCRs at a frequency above 1 in 1000 stayed unchanged with DPC sensitization.

One entry per CDR3 protein, called by TCRdb with MiXCR from the 5' RACE reads. The data show about 140,000 distinct CDR3 sequences, around 4.1% seen once. Germline V gene data show CDR1 as DFQATT and CDR2 as SNEGSKA (reference sequence). V shed 2 bases, J shed 9 bases, and the junction held 9 bases outside the gene matches. The CDR3 covers 14 residues. The total RNA was obtained from whole blood that was not fractionated. This clonotype was counted only a few times. As yet, its antigen is unknown. This chain links TRBV20-1 with TRBJ2-3, with 9 bases that match TRBD1. The sequence was obtained from a female donor in good health. The CDR3: CSARSNRGLETQYF. DNA of the CDR3: TGCAGTGCTAGATCAAACAGGGGGCTTGAGACGCAGTATTTT.